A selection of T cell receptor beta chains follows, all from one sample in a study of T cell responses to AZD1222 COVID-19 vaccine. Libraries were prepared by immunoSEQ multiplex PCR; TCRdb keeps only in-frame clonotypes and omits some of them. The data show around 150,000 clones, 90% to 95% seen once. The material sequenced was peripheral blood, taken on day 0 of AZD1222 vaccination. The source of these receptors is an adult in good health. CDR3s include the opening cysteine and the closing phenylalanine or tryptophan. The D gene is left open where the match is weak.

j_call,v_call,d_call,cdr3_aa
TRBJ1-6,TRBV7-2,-,CASTLVADQYSPLHF
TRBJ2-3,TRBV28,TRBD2,CASSLTGPSGRWGTDTQYF
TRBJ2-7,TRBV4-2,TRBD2,CASSHIAGGTYEQYF
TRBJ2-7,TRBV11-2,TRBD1,CASSSRGRRSYEQYF
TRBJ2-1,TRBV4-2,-,CASSQDQVGTNEQFF
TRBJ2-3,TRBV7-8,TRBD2,CASSPQAGAAVDTQYF
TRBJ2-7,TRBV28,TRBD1,CASSLGTGTYEQYF
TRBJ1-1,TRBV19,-,CASSTGNTEAFF
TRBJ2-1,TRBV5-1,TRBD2,CASSILSGVDEQFF
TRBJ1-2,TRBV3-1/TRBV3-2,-,CASSQDPANYGYTF
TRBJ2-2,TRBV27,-,CASSLRGGGELFF
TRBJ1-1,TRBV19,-,CASTPVGAMNTEAFF
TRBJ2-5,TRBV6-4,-,CASSRGFQETQYF
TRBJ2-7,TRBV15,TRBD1,CATSRGGQGGIYEQYF
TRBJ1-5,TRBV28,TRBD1,CATDRVELPQHF
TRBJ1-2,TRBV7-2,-,CASSLGAGYGYTF
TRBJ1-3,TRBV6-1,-,CASSEGGSGNTIYF
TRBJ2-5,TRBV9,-,CASSVGRDGLKTQYF
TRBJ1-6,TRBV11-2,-,CASSDRALKDSPLHF
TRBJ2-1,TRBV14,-,CASSQGEYNEQFF
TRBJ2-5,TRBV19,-,CASTSGGIIGETQYF
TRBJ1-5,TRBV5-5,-,CASSLYGSSGEQPQHF
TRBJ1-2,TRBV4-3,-,CASSQDRVYGYTF
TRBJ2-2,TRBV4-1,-,CASSSQGGTGELFF
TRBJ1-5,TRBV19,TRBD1,CASSITGTGGFQPQHF
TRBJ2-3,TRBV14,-,CASSDGLPPDTQYF
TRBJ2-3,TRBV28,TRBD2,CASSPGAGTSEPDTQYF
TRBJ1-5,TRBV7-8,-,CASSLVGTPLSNQPQHF
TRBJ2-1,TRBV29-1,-,CSVDIKRGEQFF
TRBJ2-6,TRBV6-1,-,CASSELRGSGANVLTF
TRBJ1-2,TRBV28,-,CASSLAPLDMEGYTF
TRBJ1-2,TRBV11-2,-,CASLRTANYGYTF
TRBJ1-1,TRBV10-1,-,CAIPGRANTEAFF
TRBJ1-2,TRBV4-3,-,CASSQDRSARSYGYTF
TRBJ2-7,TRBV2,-,CASKASGYEQYF
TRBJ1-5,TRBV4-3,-,CASSQEVWGHSNQPQHF
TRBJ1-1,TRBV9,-,CASSVSPGGATEAFF
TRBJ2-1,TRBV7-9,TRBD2,CASSPRTSGTYNEQFF
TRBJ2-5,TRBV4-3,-,CASSQSSLGQETQYF
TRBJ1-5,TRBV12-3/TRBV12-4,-,CASNSQTNQPQHF
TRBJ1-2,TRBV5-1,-,CASSQTSSLGGYTF
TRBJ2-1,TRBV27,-,CASSSWGSGAYNEQFF
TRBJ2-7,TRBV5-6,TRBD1,CASSLVGRGPQEQYF
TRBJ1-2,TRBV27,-,CASSVAGAGGYTF
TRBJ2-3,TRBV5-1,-,CASSLDPSASSTDTQYF